Following are 2 T cell receptor beta chains from one sample sequenced in a study of T cell repertoires in cytomegalovirus infection (dated by TCRdb to the late 2010s). The data were produced on an Illumina HiSeq 1500. TCRdb trimmed public reads at Q25 via fastp, called clones via MiXCR and kept in-frame beta chains. Entries are consolidated by CDR3 protein sequence, retaining the most common genes and DNA. The sample includes approximately 250,000 distinct CDR3 sequences, with 10% to 15% observed a single time. Of the sample, approximately 1.8% falls within the top ten clones. Sample: PBMCs. The receptor set was obtained from a human donor in good health (CMV status not recorded). Some clones in this sample may be carry-over from other donors' samples.

This clonotype was detected only once. The chain uses TRBV5-6 and TRBJ2-5; either TRBD1 or TRBD2 may fit D (6 bases each). Trimming left V 1 base short and J 5 bases short, with 15 bases between. The CDR3 length is 15 residues. Germline-derived CDR1 and CDR2 are SGHDT and YYEEEE. The DNA for the CDR3 is TGTGCCAGCAGCTTGAAGGGGACACGGGGGGAGACCCAGTACTTC. Translation: CASSLKGTRGETQYF.

The table lists this clonotype with a few counts. The chain has TRBV29-1 and TRBJ1-1; no reliable D call. The CDR3 loop spans 15 amino acids. With 5 bases removed from V and 7 bases from J, the gap between germline ends came to 23 bases. Germline CDR1 and CDR2: SQVTM and ANQGSEA. For the CDR3, the DNA is TGCAGCGTTCTAAGGACGGTTGAACAAGGGAATGAAGCTTTCTTT. It specifies CSVLRTVEQGNEAFF.